This entry lists 29 T cell receptor beta chains sequenced from one sample in a study of blood T cell repertoires in COVID-19. The method was immunoSEQ multiplex PCR; TCRdb's version includes in-frame clones alone and lacks a portion of them. This table holds over 90,000 clones, about four fifths found once. The sequencing input was peripheral blood. These receptors were collected from an elderly man with COVID-19, enrolled during active disease.

The gene calls are TRBV7-2 and TRBJ1-1; perhaps TRBD1 as D (6 bases). V was shortened by 1 base and J by 3 bases, with 18 bases between the two germline ends. This CDR3 comprises 17 residues. CDR1 SGHTA and CDR2 FQGNSA come from the germline V gene. The CDR3 DNA sequence: TGTGCCAGCAGCTTAGTATCACGGGGGGCAGGGTACACTGAAGCTTTCTTT. This encodes CASSLVSRGAGYTEAFF. Based on the CDR3 plus reference TRBV7-2 and TRBJ1-1, the full variable domain is GAGVSQSPSNKVTEKGKDVELRCDPISGHTALYWYRQSLGQGLEFLIYFQGNSAPDKSGLPSDRFSAERTGGSVSTLTIQRTQQEDSAVYLCASSLVSRGAGYTEAFFGQGTRLTVV.

This rearrangement joins TRBV5-1 to TRBJ1-1; a possible D gene is TRBD1 (5 bases). The germline V gene encodes CDR1 SGHRS and CDR2 YFSETQ. This CDR3 region has 14 residues. Trimming cost V 2 bases and J 0 bases, with 8 bases left between them. In nucleotides, the CDR3 is TGCGCCAGCAGCTTAAACAGGTTGAACACTGAAGCTTTCTTT. As protein: CASSLNRLNTEAFF.

The chain carries TRBV2 and TRBJ1-5; a weak D match, TRBD1 (6 bases). V lost 7 bases, J lost 9 bases, and 13 bases lay in between. Germline lookup yields CDR1 SNHLY and CDR2 FYNNEI. The length of the CDR3 is 12 residues. CDR3 DNA: TGTGCCAGCAAAACAGGGCTGGGGCCCCAGCATTTT. This codes for CASKTGLGPQHF.

The CDR3 bases are TGTGCCAGCAGCCCAACCGGGACAGGGGTTACCGGGGAGCTGTTTTTT. This gives the protein CASSPTGTGVTGELFF. V gene TRBV7-3 combines with J gene TRBJ2-2; TRBD1 matches at 10 bases. With V trimmed by 5 bases and J by 5 bases, 8 bases remained unmatched. CDR1 is SGHTA, CDR2 FQGTGA, per germline. The length of the CDR3 is 16 residues.

The V and J genes are TRBV11-2 and TRBJ2-1, with 9 bases that match TRBD2. Looked up from germline, CDR1 is SGHAT and CDR2 is FQNNGV. With 2 bases clipped from V and 5 bases from J, the junction kept 10 bases outside the gene matches. The CDR3 length is 17 residues. Here the CDR3 reads CASSLSLAGGQDNEQFF. As DNA, the CDR3 is TGTGCCAGCAGCTTAAGTTTGGCGGGGGGGCAGGACAATGAGCAGTTCTTC. Based on the CDR3 plus reference TRBV11-2 and TRBJ2-1, the full variable domain is EAGVAQSPRYKIIEKRQSVAFWCNPISGHATLYWYQQILGQGPKLLIQFQNNGVVDDSQLPKDRFSAERLKGVDSTLKIQPAKLEDSAVYLCASSLSLAGGQDNEQFFGPGTRLTVL.

The J gene is TRBJ2-3, the V gene TRBV20-1, with 12 positions matching TRBD2. The trim removed 3 bases at V and 6 bases at J, leaving 10 bases unmatched. Germline loops: CDR1 DFQATT, CDR2 SNEGSKA (reference sequence). The CDR3 has 16 amino acids. CDR3 residues: CSASLLAGGAGDTQYF. CDR3 bases: TGCAGTGCTAGTCTACTAGCGGGGGGCGCTGGGGATACGCAGTATTTT.

This rearrangement joins TRBV19 to TRBJ1-5; TRBD1 might be the D (6 bases). This CDR3 spans 14 amino acids. Trimming removed 4 bases at V and 7 bases at J, with 14 bases between. Germline V gene data show CDR1 as LNHDA and CDR2 as SQIVND (reference sequence). The CDR3: CASSTSHRDQPQHF. The CDR3 DNA follows: TGTGCCAGTAGTACGTCCCACAGGGACCAGCCCCAGCATTTT. The complete variable domain, with remaining parts taken from reference TRBV19 and TRBJ1-5, reads DGGITQSPKYLFRKEGQNVTLSCEQNLNHDAMYWYRQDPGQGLRLIYYSQIVNDFQKGDIAEGYSVSREKKESFPLTVTSAQKNPTAFYLCASSTSHRDQPQHFGDGTRLSIL.

The V and J genes are TRBV10-2 and TRBJ2-2; 16 bases map to TRBD2. Trimming at V came to 4 bases and at J to 3 bases, leaving 11 bases not matched to a gene. The length of the CDR3 is 20 residues. CDR1 is WSHSY, CDR2 SAAADI, per germline. Here the CDR3 DNA reads TGCGCCAGCAGTGGCCCGGGACTAGCGGGAGGGAGGGGCGACACCGGGGAGCTGTTTTTT. Protein sequence: CASSGPGLAGGRGDTGELFF.

The chain has TRBV5-5 and TRBJ1-4; weak D call: TRBD1 (6 bases). From germline, CDR1 is SGHKS and CDR2 YYEKEE (reference sequence). V was pared by 2 bases and J by 5 bases, with 10 bases between. The CDR3 loop spans 14 amino acids. The CDR3 sequence is CASSLGGSNEKLFF. The CDR3 DNA sequence: TGTGCCAGCAGCTTAGGGGGATCAAATGAAAAACTGTTTTTT. The full variable domain, completed using reference TRBV5-5 and TRBJ1-4, is DAGVTQSPTHLIKTRGQQVTLRCSPISGHKSVSWYQQVLGQGPQFIFQYYEKEERGRGNFPDRFSARQFPNYSSELNVNALLLGDSALYLCASSLGGSNEKLFFGSGTQLSVL.

The chain uses TRBV11-2 and TRBJ2-1; TRBD2 aligns across 7 bases. This CDR3 is built from 15 residues. After removal of 8 bases from V and 2 bases from J, the junction contained 9 bases not matched to a gene. Germline V lookup: CDR1 SGHAT, CDR2 FQNNGV. The CDR3 sequence: CASAATSETYNEQFF. The CDR3 region has the DNA TGTGCCAGCGCTGCAACTAGCGAGACCTACAATGAGCAGTTCTTC.

This chain connects TRBV5-1 to TRBJ1-1, with 11 bases identical to TRBD1. Germline loops: CDR1 SGHRS, CDR2 YFSETQ. This CDR3 spans 16 amino acids. V shed 0 bases and J 4 bases; nucleotides not matched to a gene: 5. The CDR3 region is CASSLGTGGYSTEAFF. The CDR3 DNA is TGCGCCAGCAGCTTGGGGACAGGGGGCTATAGCACTGAAGCTTTCTTT. The full variable domain, rest sourced from reference TRBV5-1 and TRBJ1-1, is KAGVTQTPRYLIKTRGQQVTLSCSPISGHRSVSWYQQTPGQGLQFLFEYFSETQRNKGNFPGRFSGRQFSNSRSEMNVSTLELGDSALYLCASSLGTGGYSTEAFFGQGTRLTVV.

V gene TRBV19 combines with J gene TRBJ2-5, with 9 bases identical to TRBD1. V shed 5 bases and J 4 bases; nucleotides not matched to a gene: 8. The CDR3 loop spans 15 amino acids. In germline, CDR1 is LNHDA, CDR2 SQIVND (reference sequence). CDR3 region: CASSSTGTGSETQYF. The DNA for the CDR3 is TGTGCCAGTAGTTCCACCGGGACAGGGTCAGAGACCCAGTACTTC. Complete variable domain (other parts from reference TRBV19 and TRBJ2-5): DGGITQSPKYLFRKEGQNVTLSCEQNLNHDAMYWYRQDPGQGLRLIYYSQIVNDFQKGDIAEGYSVSREKKESFPLTVTSAQKNPTAFYLCASSSTGTGSETQYFGPGTRLLVL.

The rearrangement links TRBV1 to TRBJ2-7; the table assigns TRBD2, which was not confirmed against the DNA. TRBV1 is deemed a pseudogene. The CDR3 covers 16 residues. CDR3 protein: CTSSPASGREGYEQYF. The CDR3 DNA sequence: TGCACCAGCAGCCCGGCTAGCGGGAGGGAGGGCTACGAGCAGTACTTC.

Here the CDR3 reads CASSALTGEEYGYTF. The CDR3 DNA sequence: TGTGCCAGCAGCGCCTTGACAGGGGAGGAGTATGGCTACACCTTC. The rearrangement links TRBV9 to TRBJ1-2; TRBD1 agrees at 8 bases. The CDR3 length is 15 residues. CDR1 is SGDLS and CDR2 is YYNGEE in the germline V gene. V shed 3 bases and J 5 bases; nucleotides not matched to a gene: 9.

The V and J genes are TRBV18 and TRBJ2-1; 9 bases line up with TRBD2. The germline V gene encodes CDR1 KGHSH and CDR2 LQKENI. J gave up 5 bases and V 1 base, and 6 bases lay outside the gene matches. This CDR3 comprises 16 residues. The CDR3 bases are TGTGCCAGCTCACCACGTCTAGCGGGGTTAAACAATGAGCAGTTCTTC. Translating it yields CASSPRLAGLNNEQFF.

The CDR3 nucleotides are TGTGCCAGCAGTGGACTAGCGGGAATCACAGATACGCAGTATTTT. Amino acids: CASSGLAGITDTQYF. The gene calls are TRBV2 and TRBJ2-3; 11 bases map to TRBD2. With 4 bases clipped from V and 2 bases from J, the junction kept 2 bases outside the gene matches. The V gene's germline CDR1 is SNHLY and CDR2 FYNNEI. This CDR3 region has 15 residues.

The rearrangement joins TRBV5-1 to TRBJ1-5; perhaps TRBD1 as D (6 bases). The germline V and J ends were trimmed by 0 bases and 6 bases, with 7 bases remaining between them. This CDR3 contains 13 residues. Germline V lookup: CDR1 SGHRS, CDR2 YFSETQ. The CDR3 region is CASSLVGAQPQHF. CDR3 nucleotide sequence: TGCGCCAGCAGCTTGGTGGGGGCTCAGCCCCAGCATTTT.

This rearrangement joins TRBV5-5 to TRBJ2-7, with 9 bases lining up with TRBD2. Per germline, CDR1 SGHKS and CDR2 YYEKEE (reference sequence). Trimming removed 1 base from V and 13 bases from J; junction bases left unmatched: 6. There are 12 residues in the CDR3. The chain's CDR3 is CASSLLASGEYF. CDR3 in DNA: TGTGCCAGCAGCTTGTTGGCTAGCGGGGAATACTTC. The full variable domain, with the rest looked up from reference TRBV5-5 and TRBJ2-7, is DAGVTQSPTHLIKTRGQQVTLRCSPISGHKSVSWYQQVLGQGPQFIFQYYEKEERGRGNFPDRFSARQFPNYSSELNVNALLLGDSALYLCASSLLASGEYFGPGTRLTVT.

The genes are TRBV29-1 and TRBJ2-2, with 9 bases aligning to TRBD1. The junction had 11 bases not matched to a gene; V was cut back by 4 bases and J by 2 bases. The CDR3 is 17 amino acids. Germline CDR1 and CDR2: SQVTM and ANQGSEA. The CDR3 region has the DNA TGCAGCGTTGTCCTCCGGGACAGGGCACTCAACACCGGGGAGCTGTTTTTT. Protein product: CSVVLRDRALNTGELFF.

The J gene is TRBJ2-5, the V gene TRBV7-2; 9 bases fit TRBD1. CDR1 and CDR2 (germline): SGHTA, FQGNSA. The CDR3 is 16 amino acids. Trimming took 1 base from V and 3 from J; bases not matched to a gene: 6. CDR3 nucleotides: TGTGCCAGCAGCTTAGTCACAGGGGGCTTAAAAGAGACCCAGTACTTC. The encoded protein is CASSLVTGGLKETQYF.

Only a few counts were recorded for this clone. The genes are TRBV3-1 (or the pseudogene TRBV3-2) and TRBJ2-3; TRBD2 matches 11 bases. Germline CDR1 is LGHDT and CDR2 is YNNKEL (reference sequence). The V gene end was trimmed by 4 bases and the J gene end by 2 bases; junction bases not matched to a gene: 14. The CDR3 covers 19 residues. CDR3 DNA: TGTGCCAGCAGCCCACCGAAAAGCCTACTAGCGGGGGCCACAGATACGCAGTATTTT. It translates to CASSPPKSLLAGATDTQYF.

The V gene is TRBV3-1 (or the pseudogene TRBV3-2), the J gene TRBJ2-2; D uncertain. V was trimmed by 0 bases and J by 5 bases, leaving 10 bases between them. Germline assignment: CDR1 LGHDT and CDR2 YNNKEL (reference sequence). The CDR3 is made up of 15 amino acids. The CDR3 sequence is CASSQDLLPTGELFF. The CDR3 DNA is TGTGCCAGCAGCCAAGATTTGCTACCAACCGGGGAGCTGTTTTTT.

The rearrangement links TRBV5-6 to TRBJ2-7; TRBD2 might be the D (6 bases). The CDR3 runs to 15 residues. The V end was cut by 2 bases, the J end by 5 bases, with 17 bases between. Germline-derived CDR1 and CDR2 are SGHDT and YYEEEE. Here the CDR3 DNA reads TGTGCCAGCAGCTTTCTAAGCGGGCCCCCCAACGAGCAGTACTTC. Translating gives CASSFLSGPPNEQYF.

V gene TRBV6-5 combines with J gene TRBJ1-2; 10 nucleotides agree with TRBD1. This CDR3 spans 13 amino acids. Looked up from germline, CDR1 is MNHEY and CDR2 is SVGAGI. V lost 7 bases to trimming and J lost 7 bases; unmatched junction nucleotides: 6. The CDR3 region is CASTYGDRGGYTF. Written as DNA, the CDR3 is TGTGCCAGCACCTACGGGGACAGGGGTGGCTACACCTTC.

The genes are TRBV3-1 (or the pseudogene TRBV3-2) and TRBJ2-5; D may be TRBD1 (6 bases). The CDR3 length is 13 residues. Trimming pared 0 bases from V and 13 bases from J, leaving 15 bases between. In germline, CDR1 is LGHDT, CDR2 YNNKEL (reference sequence). CDR3 DNA sequence: TGTGCCAGCAGCCAAGATCGAGTCGGACAGCGGTACTTC. It encodes CASSQDRVGQRYF.

The table lists this clone with a count of one. The chain links TRBV30 to TRBJ1-6; TRBD1 aligns across 7 bases. The germline V gene encodes CDR1 GTSNPN and CDR2 SVGIG (reference sequence). The V segment lost 0 bases and the J segment 7 bases; nucleotides outside the gene matches: 0. The CDR3 runs to 13 residues. The CDR3 region is CAWSVQGNSPLHF. For the CDR3, the DNA is TGTGCCTGGAGTGTACAGGGGAATTCACCCCTCCACTTT.

The J gene is TRBJ2-5, the V gene TRBV6-1; tentatively, D is TRBD2 (6 bases). With 4 bases removed from V and 0 bases from J, the gap between germline ends came to 15 bases. CDR1 MNHNS and CDR2 SASEGT come from the germline V gene. The CDR3 runs to 16 residues. The CDR3 DNA is TGTGCCAGCAGTGTTGGGGGGTTGGGGTACCAAGAGACCCAGTACTTC. It yields the protein CASSVGGLGYQETQYF.

This rearrangement joins TRBV5-4 to TRBJ2-2, with TRBD1 matching 9 bases. V shed 4 bases and J 5 bases; nucleotides not matched to a gene: 6. CDR1 and CDR2 from the germline V gene are SGHNT and YYREEE (reference sequence). The CDR3 contains 15 residues. DNA of the CDR3: TGTGCCAGCAGCCTCCGACAGGGGGAAACCGGGGAGCTGTTTTTT. This translates into CASSLRQGETGELFF.

In its sample, this clone was seen a few times. The DNA of the CDR3 is TGTGCCAGCAGCTTGACTAGCGGGAGTGAGAATGAGCAGTTCTTC. It yields the protein CASSLTSGSENEQFF. The chain joins TRBV7-9 to TRBJ2-1; 12 bases are shared with TRBD2. The germline gives CDR1 SEHNR, CDR2 FQNEAQ (reference sequence). V was pared by 3 bases and J by 7 bases, with 4 bases of the junction left unmatched. The CDR3 is 15 amino acids.